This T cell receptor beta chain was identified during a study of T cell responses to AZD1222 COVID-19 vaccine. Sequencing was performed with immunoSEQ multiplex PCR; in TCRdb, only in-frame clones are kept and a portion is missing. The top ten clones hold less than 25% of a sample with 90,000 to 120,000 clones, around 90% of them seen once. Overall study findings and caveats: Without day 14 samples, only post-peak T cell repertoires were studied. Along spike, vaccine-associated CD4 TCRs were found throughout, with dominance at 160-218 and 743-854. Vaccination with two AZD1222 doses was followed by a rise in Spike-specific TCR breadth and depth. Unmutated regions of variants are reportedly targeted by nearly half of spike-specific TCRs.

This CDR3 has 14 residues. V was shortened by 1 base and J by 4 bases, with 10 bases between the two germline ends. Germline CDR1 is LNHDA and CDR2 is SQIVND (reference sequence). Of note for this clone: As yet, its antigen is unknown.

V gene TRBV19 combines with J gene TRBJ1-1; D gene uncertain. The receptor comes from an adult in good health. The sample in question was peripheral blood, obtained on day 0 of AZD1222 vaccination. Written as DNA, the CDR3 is TGTGCCAGTAGTATAGCATGGGGTAGCACTGAAGCTTTCTTT. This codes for CASSIAWGSTEAFF.